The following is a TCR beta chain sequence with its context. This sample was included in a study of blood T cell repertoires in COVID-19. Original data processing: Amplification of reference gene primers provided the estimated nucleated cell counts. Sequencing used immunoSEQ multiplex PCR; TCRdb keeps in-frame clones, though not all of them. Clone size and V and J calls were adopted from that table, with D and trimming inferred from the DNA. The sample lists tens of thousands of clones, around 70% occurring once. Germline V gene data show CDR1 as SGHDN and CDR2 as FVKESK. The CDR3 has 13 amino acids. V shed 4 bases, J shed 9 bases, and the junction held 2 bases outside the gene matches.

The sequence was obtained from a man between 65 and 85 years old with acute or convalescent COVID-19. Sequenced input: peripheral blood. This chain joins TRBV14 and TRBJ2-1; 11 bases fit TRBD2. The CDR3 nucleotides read TGTGCCAGCAGCCGCGGGACTAGCGGTGAGCAGTTCTTC. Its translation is CASSRGTSGEQFF. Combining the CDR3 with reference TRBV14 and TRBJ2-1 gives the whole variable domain EAGVTQFPSHSVIEKGQTVTLRCDPISGHDNLYWYRRVMGKEIKFLLHFVKESKQDESGMPNNRFLAERTGGTYSTLKVQPAELEDSGVYFCASSRGTSGEQFFGPGTRLTVL.